The present entry profiles one TCR beta chain with its context. What it binds is not known. The entry originates in a study of cytomegalovirus exposure and HLA in healthy donors. General observations from the study: Most TCR sequences proved rare, with some public TCRs found in many donors.

Germline V lookup: CDR1 MNHNS, CDR2 SASEGT. Trimming took 10 bases from V and 2 from J, leaving 18 bases between them. The CDR3 length is 14 residues. 60 Vbeta and 13 Jbeta primers were used in PCR. Some clones are missing from TCRdb's copy, which holds only in-frame ones; the method was immunoSEQ multiplex PCR. Here the sample spans some 150,000 clones, approximately 65% being singletons. The sequencing input was PBMCs. V usage is TRBV6-1 and J usage is TRBJ2-7; weak D call: TRBD1 (5 bases). This TCR derives from a man aged 35-49 years in good health and CMV-seronegative. Here the CDR3 DNA reads TGTGCCACGTCACCCTTGGACAAACCCTACGAGCAGTACTTC. As protein: CATSPLDKPYEQYF.